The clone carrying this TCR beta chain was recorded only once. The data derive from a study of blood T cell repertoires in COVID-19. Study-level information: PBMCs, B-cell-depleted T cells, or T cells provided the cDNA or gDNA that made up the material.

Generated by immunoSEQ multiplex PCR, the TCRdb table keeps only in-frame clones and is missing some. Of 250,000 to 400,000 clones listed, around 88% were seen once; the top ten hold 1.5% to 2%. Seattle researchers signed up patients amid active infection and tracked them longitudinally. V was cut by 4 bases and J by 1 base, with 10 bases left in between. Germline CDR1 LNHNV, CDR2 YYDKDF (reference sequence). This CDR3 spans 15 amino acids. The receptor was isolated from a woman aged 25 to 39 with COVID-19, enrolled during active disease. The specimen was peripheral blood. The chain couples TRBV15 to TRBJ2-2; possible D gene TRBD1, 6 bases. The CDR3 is CATSNPGQNTGELFF. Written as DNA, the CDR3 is TGTGCCACCAGCAACCCGGGACAGAACACCGGGGAGCTGTTTTTT.